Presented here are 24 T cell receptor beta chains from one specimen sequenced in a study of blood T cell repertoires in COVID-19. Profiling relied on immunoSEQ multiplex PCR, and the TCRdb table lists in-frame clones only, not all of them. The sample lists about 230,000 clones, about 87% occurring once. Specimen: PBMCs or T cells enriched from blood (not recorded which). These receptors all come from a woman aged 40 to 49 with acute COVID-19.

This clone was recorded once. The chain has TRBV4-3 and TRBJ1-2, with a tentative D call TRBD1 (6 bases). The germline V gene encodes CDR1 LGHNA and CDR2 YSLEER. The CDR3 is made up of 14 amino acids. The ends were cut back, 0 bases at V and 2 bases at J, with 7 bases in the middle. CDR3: CASSQDDRNYGYTF. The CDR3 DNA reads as TGCGCCAGCAGCCAAGATGACAGGAACTATGGCTACACCTTC.

CDR3 bases: TGTGCCAGCAGTTACGATTGGACTAGCGTGTTTGGGAATGAGCAGTTCTTC. This gives the protein CASSYDWTSVFGNEQFF. The V call is TRBV6-2 or TRBV6-3, the J call TRBJ2-1, with 9 bases matching TRBD2. The CDR3 is 17 residues long. Unmatched junction bases numbered 12, after V lost 2 bases and J lost 7 bases. CDR1 and CDR2 (germline): MNHEY, SVGEGT.

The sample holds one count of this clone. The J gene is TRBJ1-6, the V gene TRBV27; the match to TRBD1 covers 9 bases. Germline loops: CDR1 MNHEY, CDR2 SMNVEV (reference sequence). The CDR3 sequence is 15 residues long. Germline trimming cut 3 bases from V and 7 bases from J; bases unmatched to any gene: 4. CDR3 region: CASSLGGQGNSPLHF. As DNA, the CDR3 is TGTGCCAGCAGTTTGGGGGGACAGGGCAATTCACCCCTCCACTTT.

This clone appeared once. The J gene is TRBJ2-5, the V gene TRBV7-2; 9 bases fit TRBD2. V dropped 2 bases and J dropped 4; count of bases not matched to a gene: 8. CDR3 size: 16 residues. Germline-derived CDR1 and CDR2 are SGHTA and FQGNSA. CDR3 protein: CASSLMGSGSVETQYF. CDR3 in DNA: TGTGCCAGCAGCTTAATGGGTAGCGGGAGCGTAGAGACCCAGTACTTC. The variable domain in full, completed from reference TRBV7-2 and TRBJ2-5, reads GAGVSQSPSNKVTEKGKDVELRCDPISGHTALYWYRQSLGQGLEFLIYFQGNSAPDKSGLPSDRFSAERTGGSVSTLTIQRTQQEDSAVYLCASSLMGSGSVETQYFGPGTRLLVL.

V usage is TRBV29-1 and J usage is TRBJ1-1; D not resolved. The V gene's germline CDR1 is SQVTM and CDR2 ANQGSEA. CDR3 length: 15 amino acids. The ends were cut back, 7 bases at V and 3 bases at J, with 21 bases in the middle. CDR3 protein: CSAGLGWVPDTEAFF. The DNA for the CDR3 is TGCAGCGCCGGGTTAGGTTGGGTTCCGGACACTGAAGCTTTCTTT. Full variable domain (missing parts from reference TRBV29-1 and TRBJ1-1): SAVISQKPSRDICQRGTSLTIQCQVDSQVTMMFWYRQQPGQSLTLIATANQGSEATYESGFVIDKFPISRPNLTFSTLTVSNMSPEDSSIYLCSAGLGWVPDTEAFFGQGTRLTVV.

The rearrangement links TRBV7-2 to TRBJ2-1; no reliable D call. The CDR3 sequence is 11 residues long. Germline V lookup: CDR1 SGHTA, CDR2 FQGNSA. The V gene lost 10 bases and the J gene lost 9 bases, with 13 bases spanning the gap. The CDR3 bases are TGTGCCACCTCGGGTCCAAGTGAGCAGTTCTTC. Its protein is CATSGPSEQFF.

CDR3 residues: CASSRNGVGSNQPQHF. In DNA, the CDR3 is TGTGCCAGCAGCCGAAACGGGGTAGGAAGCAATCAGCCCCAGCATTTT. This chain joins TRBV2 and TRBJ1-5; unclear D gene. CDR1 SNHLY and CDR2 FYNNEI come from the germline V gene. This CDR3 region has 16 residues. V shed 6 bases and J shed 1 base, with 16 bases lying between them. Full variable domain (remainder filled in from reference TRBV2 and TRBJ1-5): EPEVTQTPSHQVTQMGQEVILRCVPISNHLYFYWYRQILGQKVEFLVSFYNNEISEKSEIFDDQFSVERPDGSNFTLKIRSTKLEDSAMYFCASSRNGVGSNQPQHFGDGTRLSIL.

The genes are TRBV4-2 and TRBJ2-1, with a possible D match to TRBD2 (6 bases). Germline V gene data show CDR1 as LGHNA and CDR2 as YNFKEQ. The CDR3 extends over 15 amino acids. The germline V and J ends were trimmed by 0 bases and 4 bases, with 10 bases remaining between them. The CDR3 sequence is CASSQDMLAYNEQFF. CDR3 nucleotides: TGTGCCAGCAGCCAAGATATGCTAGCGTACAATGAGCAGTTCTTC.

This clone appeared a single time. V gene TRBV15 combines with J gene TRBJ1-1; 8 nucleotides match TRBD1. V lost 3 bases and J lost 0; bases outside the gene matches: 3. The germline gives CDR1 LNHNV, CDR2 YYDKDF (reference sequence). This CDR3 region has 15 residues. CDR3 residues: CATSSEQGVNTEAFF. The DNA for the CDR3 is TGTGCCACCAGCAGTGAACAGGGGGTGAACACTGAAGCTTTCTTT. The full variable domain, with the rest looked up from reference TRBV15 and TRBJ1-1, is DAMVIQNPRYQVTQFGKPVTLSCSQTLNHNVMYWYQQKSSQAPKLLFHYYDKDFNNEADTPDNFQSRRPNTSFCFLDIRSPGLGDTAMYLCATSSEQGVNTEAFFGQGTRLTVV.

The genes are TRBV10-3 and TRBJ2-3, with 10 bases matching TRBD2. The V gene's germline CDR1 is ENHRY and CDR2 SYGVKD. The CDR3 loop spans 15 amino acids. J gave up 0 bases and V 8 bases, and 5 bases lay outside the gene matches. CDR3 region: CAISLTSGSTDTQYF. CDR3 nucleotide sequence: TGTGCCATCTCTCTGACTAGCGGGAGCACAGATACGCAGTATTTT.

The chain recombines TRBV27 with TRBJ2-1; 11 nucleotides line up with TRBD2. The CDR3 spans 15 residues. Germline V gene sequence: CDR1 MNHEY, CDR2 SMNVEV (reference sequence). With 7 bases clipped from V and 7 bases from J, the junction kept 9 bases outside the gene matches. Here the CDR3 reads CASKPVAGGLNEQFF. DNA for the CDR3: TGTGCCAGCAAACCCGTAGCGGGGGGGCTAAATGAGCAGTTCTTC.

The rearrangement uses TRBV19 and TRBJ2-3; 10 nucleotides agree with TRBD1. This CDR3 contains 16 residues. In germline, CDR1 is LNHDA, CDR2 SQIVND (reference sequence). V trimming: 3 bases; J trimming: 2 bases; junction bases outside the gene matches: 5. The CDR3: CASSMLTGGLTDTQYF. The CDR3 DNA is TGTGCCAGTAGTATGCTGACAGGGGGCCTCACAGATACGCAGTATTTT.

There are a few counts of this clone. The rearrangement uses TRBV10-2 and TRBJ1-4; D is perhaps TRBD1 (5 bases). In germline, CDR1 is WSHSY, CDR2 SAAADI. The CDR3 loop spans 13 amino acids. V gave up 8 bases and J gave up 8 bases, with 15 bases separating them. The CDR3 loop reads CASRVGPSEKLFF. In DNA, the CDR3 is TGCGCCAGCCGAGTGGGGCCGAGCGAAAAACTGTTTTTT.

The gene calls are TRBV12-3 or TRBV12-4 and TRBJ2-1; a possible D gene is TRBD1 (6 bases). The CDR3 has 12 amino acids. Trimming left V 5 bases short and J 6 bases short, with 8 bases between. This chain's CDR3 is CASSLGANEQFF. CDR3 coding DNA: TGTGCCAGCAGTCTGGGGGCCAATGAGCAGTTCTTC.

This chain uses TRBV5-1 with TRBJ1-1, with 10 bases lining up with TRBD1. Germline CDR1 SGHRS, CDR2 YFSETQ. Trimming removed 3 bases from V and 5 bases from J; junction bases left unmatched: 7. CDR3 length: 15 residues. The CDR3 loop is CASSSGTGEETEAFF. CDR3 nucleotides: TGCGCCAGCAGCTCCGGGACAGGGGAGGAGACTGAAGCTTTCTTT. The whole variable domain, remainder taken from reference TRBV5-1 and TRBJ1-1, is KAGVTQTPRYLIKTRGQQVTLSCSPISGHRSVSWYQQTPGQGLQFLFEYFSETQRNKGNFPGRFSGRQFSNSRSEMNVSTLELGDSALYLCASSSGTGEETEAFFGQGTRLTVV.

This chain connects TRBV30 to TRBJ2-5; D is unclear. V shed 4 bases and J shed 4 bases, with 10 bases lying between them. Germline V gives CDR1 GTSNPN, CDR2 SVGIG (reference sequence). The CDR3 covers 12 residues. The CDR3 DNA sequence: TGTGCCTGGACCCCTAGTGGAGAGACCCAGTACTTC. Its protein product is CAWTPSGETQYF.

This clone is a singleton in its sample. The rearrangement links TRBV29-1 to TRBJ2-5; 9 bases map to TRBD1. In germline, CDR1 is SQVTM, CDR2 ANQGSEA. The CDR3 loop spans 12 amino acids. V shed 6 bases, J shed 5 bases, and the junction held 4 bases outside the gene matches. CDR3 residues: CSVRTGVETQYF. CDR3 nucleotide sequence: TGCAGCGTCAGGACAGGGGTTGAGACCCAGTACTTC.

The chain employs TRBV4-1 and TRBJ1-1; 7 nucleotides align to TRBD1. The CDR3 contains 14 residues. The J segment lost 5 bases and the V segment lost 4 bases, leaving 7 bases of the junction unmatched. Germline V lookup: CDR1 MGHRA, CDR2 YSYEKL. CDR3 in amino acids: CASSPTGVRTEAFF. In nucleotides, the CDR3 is TGCGCCAGCAGCCCCACAGGGGTCAGAACTGAAGCTTTCTTT.

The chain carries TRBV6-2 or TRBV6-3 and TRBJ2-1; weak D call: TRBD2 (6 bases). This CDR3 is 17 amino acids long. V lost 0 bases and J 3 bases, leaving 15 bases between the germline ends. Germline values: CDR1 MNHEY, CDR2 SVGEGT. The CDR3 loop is CASSYSRRLGGYNEQFF. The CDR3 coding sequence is TGTGCCAGCAGTTACTCGCGAAGACTAGGTGGCTACAATGAGCAGTTCTTC.

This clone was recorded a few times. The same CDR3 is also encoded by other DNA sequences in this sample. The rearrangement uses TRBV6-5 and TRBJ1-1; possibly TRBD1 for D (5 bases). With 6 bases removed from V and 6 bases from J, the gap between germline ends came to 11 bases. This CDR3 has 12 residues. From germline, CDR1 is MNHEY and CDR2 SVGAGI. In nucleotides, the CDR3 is TGTGCCAGCAGCTTCTCAGGGTCTGAAGCTTTCTTT. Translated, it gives CASSFSGSEAFF.

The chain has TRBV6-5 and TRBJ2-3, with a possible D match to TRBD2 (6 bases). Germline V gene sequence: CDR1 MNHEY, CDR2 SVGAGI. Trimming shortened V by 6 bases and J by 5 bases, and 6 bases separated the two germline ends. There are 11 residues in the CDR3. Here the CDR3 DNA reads TGTGCCAGCAGGGGGGGAGATACGCAGTATTTT. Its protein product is CASRGGDTQYF.

CDR3: CAWSVGTGNSPLHF. In nucleotides, the CDR3 is TGTGCCTGGAGTGTAGGGACTGGGAATTCACCCCTCCACTTT. The chain links TRBV30 to TRBJ1-6; a weak D match, TRBD1 (5 bases). Trimming left V 0 bases short and J 7 bases short, with 10 bases between. Germline loops: CDR1 GTSNPN, CDR2 SVGIG (reference sequence). The length of the CDR3 is 14 residues.

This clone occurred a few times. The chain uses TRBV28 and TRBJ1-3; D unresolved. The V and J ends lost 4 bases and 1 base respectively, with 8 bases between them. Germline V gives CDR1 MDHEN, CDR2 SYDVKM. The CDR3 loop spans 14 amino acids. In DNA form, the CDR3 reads TGTGCCAGCAGTTCCCCCGGTTCTGGAAACACCATATATTTT. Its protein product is CASSSPGSGNTIYF.

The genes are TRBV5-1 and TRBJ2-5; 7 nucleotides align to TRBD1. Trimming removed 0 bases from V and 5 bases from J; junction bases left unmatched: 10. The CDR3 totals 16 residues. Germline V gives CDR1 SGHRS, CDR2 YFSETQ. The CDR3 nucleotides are TGCGCCAGCAGCTTGGGTGACAGGGAGAGAGGGGAGACCCAGTACTTC. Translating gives CASSLGDRERGETQYF.